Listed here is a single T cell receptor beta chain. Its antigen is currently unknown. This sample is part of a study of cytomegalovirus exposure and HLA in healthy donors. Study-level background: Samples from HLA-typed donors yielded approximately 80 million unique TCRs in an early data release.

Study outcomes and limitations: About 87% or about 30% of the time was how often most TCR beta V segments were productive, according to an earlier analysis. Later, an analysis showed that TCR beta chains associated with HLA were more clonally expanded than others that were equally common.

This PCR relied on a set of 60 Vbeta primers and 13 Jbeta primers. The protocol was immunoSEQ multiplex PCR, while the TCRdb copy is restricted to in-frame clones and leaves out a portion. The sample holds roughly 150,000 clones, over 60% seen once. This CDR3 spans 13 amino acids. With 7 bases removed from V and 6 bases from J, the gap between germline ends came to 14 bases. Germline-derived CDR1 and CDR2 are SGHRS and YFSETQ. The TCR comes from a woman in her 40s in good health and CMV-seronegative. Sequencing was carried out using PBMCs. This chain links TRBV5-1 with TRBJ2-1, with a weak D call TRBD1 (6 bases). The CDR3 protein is CASARQEVNEQFF. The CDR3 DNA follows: TGCGCCAGCGCAAGACAGGAGGTCAATGAGCAGTTCTTC.